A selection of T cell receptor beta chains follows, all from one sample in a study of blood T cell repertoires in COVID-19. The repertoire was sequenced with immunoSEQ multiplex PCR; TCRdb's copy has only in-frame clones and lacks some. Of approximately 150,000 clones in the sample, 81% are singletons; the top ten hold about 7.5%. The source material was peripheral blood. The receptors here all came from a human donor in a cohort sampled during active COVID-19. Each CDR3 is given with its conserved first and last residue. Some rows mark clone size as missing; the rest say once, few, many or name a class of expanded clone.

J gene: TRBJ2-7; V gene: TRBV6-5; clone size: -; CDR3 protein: CASNLGQSTYEQYF
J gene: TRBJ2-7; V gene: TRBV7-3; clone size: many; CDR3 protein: CASSLGGQGGEQYF
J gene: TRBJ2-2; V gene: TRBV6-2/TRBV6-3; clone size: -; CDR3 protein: CASSPKNTGELFF
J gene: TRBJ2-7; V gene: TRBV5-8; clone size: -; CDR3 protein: CASSLGQIFISYEQYF
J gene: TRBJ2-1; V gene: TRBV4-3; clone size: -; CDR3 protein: CASSQERVTSAQSSYNEQFF
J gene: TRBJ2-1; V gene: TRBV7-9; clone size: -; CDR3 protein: CASSFASGMVEQFF
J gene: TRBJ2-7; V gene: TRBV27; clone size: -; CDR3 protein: CASSLYPTFVGASSYEQYF
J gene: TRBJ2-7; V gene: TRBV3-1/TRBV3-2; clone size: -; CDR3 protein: CASSPQTDYEQYF
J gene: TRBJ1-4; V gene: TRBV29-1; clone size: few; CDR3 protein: CSVGGQGAGKLFF
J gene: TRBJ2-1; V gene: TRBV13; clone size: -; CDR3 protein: CASSLGTKVPSGVNEQFF
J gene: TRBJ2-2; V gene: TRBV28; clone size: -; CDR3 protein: CASSPPSGELFF
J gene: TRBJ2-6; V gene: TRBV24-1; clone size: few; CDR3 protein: CATSETNSGANVLTF
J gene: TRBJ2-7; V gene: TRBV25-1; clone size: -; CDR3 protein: CASSPRTSGGYEQYF
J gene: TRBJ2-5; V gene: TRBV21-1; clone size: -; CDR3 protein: CASSTLEDRRYQETQYF
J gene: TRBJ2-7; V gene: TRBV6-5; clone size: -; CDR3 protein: CASSYGPFSYEQYF
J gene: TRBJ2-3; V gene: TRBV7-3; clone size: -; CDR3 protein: CASSPSGSTDTQYF
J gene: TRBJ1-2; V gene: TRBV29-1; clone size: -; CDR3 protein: CSVELMGQGVGYTF
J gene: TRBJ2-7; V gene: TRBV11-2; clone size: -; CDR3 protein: CASSPPTWEQYF
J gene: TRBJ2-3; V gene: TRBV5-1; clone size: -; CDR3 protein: CASSLDRGADTQYF
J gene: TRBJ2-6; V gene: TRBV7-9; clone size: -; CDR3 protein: CASSNSRGLNGANVLTF
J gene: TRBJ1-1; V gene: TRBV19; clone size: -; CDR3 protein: CASNGQMMNTEAFF
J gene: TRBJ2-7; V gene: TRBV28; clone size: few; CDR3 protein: CASSFEPRRDRDYEQYF
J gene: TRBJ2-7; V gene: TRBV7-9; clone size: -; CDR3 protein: CASSDHDRGRIGEQYF